These T cell receptor beta chains were read from a single sample in a study of Ad26.COV2.S vaccination and SARS-CoV-2 variants. Profiled with immunoSEQ multiplex PCR; TCRdb holds only in-frame clones, not every one. Of 500,000 or so clones in the sample, 75% to 90% were seen once. This specimen consisted of peripheral blood, obtained in a trial of Ad26.COV2.S vaccine versus placebo. The receptors shown here come from a person aged 18-60 years who received the Ad26.COV2.S COVID-19 vaccine or a placebo. The CDR3 runs from the conserved cysteine through the conserved F or W. D genes are given only for firm matches. The size of a clone is reported for some rows only, either as once, few or many, or as a class for expanded clones.

d_call	j_call	clone_size	v_call	cdr3_nt	cdr3_aa
-	TRBJ2-5	-	TRBV11-1	TGTGCCAGCAGCAGAGGACTATCGGAGACCCAGTACTTC	CASSRGLSETQYF
TRBD2	TRBJ2-1	-	TRBV5-1	TGCGCCAGCAGCTCCTCATGGGGAGCGGGAGACTCCTACAATGAGCAGTTCTTC	CASSSSWGAGDSYNEQFF
TRBD2	TRBJ2-2	-	TRBV5-4	TGTGCCAGCAGCCTGGAACCTAGCGGGGGGGCCGGGGAGCTGTTTTTT	CASSLEPSGGAGELFF
TRBD2	TRBJ2-3	-	TRBV27	TGTGCCAGCAGTGCGCTGGCGGGGGGCACAGATACGCAGTATTTT	CASSALAGGTDTQYF
-	TRBJ1-5	few	TRBV5-1	TGCGCCAGCAGCTTGGTGGGAGAGCCCAATCAGCCCCAGCATTTT	CASSLVGEPNQPQHF
TRBD1	TRBJ2-4	-	TRBV10-3	TGTGCCATCAGACGGGGACAGGGGAGCAACATTCAGTACTTC	CAIRRGQGSNIQYF
-	TRBJ2-2	-	TRBV4-3	TGCGCCAGCAGCCAAGAGTCGATAGCAGGGAGGAGACCAACGAACACCGGGGAGCTGTTTTTT	CASSQESIAGRRPTNTGELFF
TRBD2	TRBJ2-1	-	TRBV5-5	TGTGCCACGGGGGGGATCTTAGCGGGAGGGACCTCCTACAATGAGCAGTTCTTC	CATGGILAGGTSYNEQFF
-	TRBJ2-2	-	TRBV4-3	TGCGCCAGCAGCCAATGGGGGAGCGGGGAGCTGTTTTTT	CASSQWGSGELFF
-	TRBJ1-3	once	TRBV2	TGTGCCAGCAGTGATGAGGAATTAGACTCTGGAAACACCATATATTTT	CASSDEELDSGNTIYF
-	TRBJ2-5	-	TRBV28	TGTGCCAGTAACAGGGTTTTAGAGACCCAGTACTTC	CASNRVLETQYF
-	TRBJ1-2	-	TRBV5-1	TGCGCCAGCAGCCCGCGGGGCAGCTATGGCTACACCTTC	CASSPRGSYGYTF
TRBD1	TRBJ1-5	-	TRBV19	TGTGCCAGTAGTTACCGGGACAGACTTAGCAATCAGCCCCAGCATTTT	CASSYRDRLSNQPQHF
TRBD1	TRBJ2-1	-	TRBV24-1	TGTGCCACCAGGGGGACAGGGCCCACATCCTACAATGAGCAGTTCTTC	CATRGTGPTSYNEQFF
-	TRBJ2-6	-	TRBV20-1	TGCAGTGCTAGTTCAAGTCCGGGCTCTGGGGCCAACGTCCTGACTTTC	CSASSSPGSGANVLTF
TRBD1	TRBJ1-2	-	TRBV12-3/TRBV12-4	TGTGCCAGCACCTTGACAGGGCGCTATGGCTACACCTTC	CASTLTGRYGYTF